This T cell receptor (beta chain) was observed in a study of blood T cells in healthy people across ages. Russia was home to the donors, healthy Caucasian individuals aged about 6 to 90. As regards this clonotype: Its target is not known.

Study outcomes and limitations: Measured against age, TCR beta diversity per million T cells decreased in a roughly linear manner.

Using a J-beta primer mix together with a sample-barcoded 5' primer, a second PCR was run for about 7 to 12 cycles. A 12-random-nucleotide template-switch adaptor tagged each cDNA molecule. TCRdb ran MiXCR on the 5' RACE reads and lists one entry per CDR3 protein. The table lists some 700,000 distinct CDR3 sequences, about a fifth of them singletons, with 22% in the top ten. The CDR3 runs 15 residues. Germline CDR1 and CDR2: SGHRS and YFSETQ. Trimming at V came to 2 bases and at J to 3 bases, leaving 1 base not matched to a gene. Specimen: blood. This TCR was sampled from a man aged 65 to 85 in good health. This chain joins TRBV5-1 and TRBJ2-6; TRBD1 matches at 8 bases. The CDR3 protein is CASSFDRGGANVLTF. Written as DNA, the CDR3 is TGCGCCAGCAGCTTTGACAGGGGTGGGGCCAACGTCCTGACTTTC. Supplemented by reference TRBV5-1 and TRBJ2-6, the full variable domain reads KAGVTQTPRYLIKTRGQQVTLSCSPISGHRSVSWYQQTPGQGLQFLFEYFSETQRNKGNFPGRFSGRQFSNSRSEMNVSTLELGDSALYLCASSFDRGGANVLTFGAGSRLTVL.